The rows below give T cell receptor beta chains drawn from one sample of a study of post-analysis software for immune sequencing data. TCRdb re-derived calls from the PCR reads in MiXCR, one entry per CDR3 protein. The table lists some 500,000 distinct CDR3 sequences, under 55% of them singletons. The sample taken for sequencing was blood. These receptors all stem from a girl aged 5 to 17 with multiple sclerosis. Each CDR3 is given with its conserved first and last residue. Fields, in order: V gene, J gene, D gene, clone size, CDR3 DNA, CDR3 protein. The D gene is left open where the match is weak. Only part of the rows carry a size: once, few, many, or a class if the clone is expanded.

v_gene: TRBV29-1; j_gene: TRBJ2-5; d_gene: TRBD2; abundance: few; CDR3nt: TGCAGCGAAAGAAGGACTAGCGAGACTCAAGAGACCCAGTACTTC; CDR3aa: CSERRTSETQETQYF
v_gene: TRBV20-1; j_gene: TRBJ2-3; d_gene: -; abundance: -; CDR3nt: TGCAGTGCCCGGACGAGGCAGGGCACAGATACGCAGTATTTT; CDR3aa: CSARTRQGTDTQYF
v_gene: TRBV4-1; j_gene: TRBJ1-5; d_gene: TRBD1; abundance: -; CDR3nt: TGCGCCAGCAGCCAAGTTGGCAGGGGGGACCAGCCCCAGCATTTT; CDR3aa: CASSQVGRGDQPQHF
v_gene: TRBV3-1; j_gene: TRBJ2-3; d_gene: -; abundance: -; CDR3nt: TGTGCCAGCAGCCTCAATGAGGGGGGCACAGATACGCAGTATTTT; CDR3aa: CASSLNEGGTDTQYF
v_gene: TRBV10-3; j_gene: TRBJ1-1; d_gene: -; abundance: -; CDR3nt: TGTGCCGCGGGGGACACCGGGGAGCTGTTCTTT; CDR3aa: CAAGDTGELFF
v_gene: TRBV6-2/TRBV6-3; j_gene: TRBJ1-2; d_gene: -; abundance: -; CDR3nt: TGTGCCAGCAGTTCTTACGGGGTCTACACCTTC; CDR3aa: CASSSYGVYTF
v_gene: TRBV12-3/TRBV12-4; j_gene: TRBJ2-1; d_gene: TRBD2; abundance: -; CDR3nt: TGTGCCAGCAGCCGGGACTACAATGAGCAGTTCTTT; CDR3aa: CASSRDYNEQFF
v_gene: TRBV29-1; j_gene: TRBJ2-7; d_gene: -; abundance: few; CDR3nt: TGCAGCGTTGAAGACCTCTACGAGCAGTACTTC; CDR3aa: CSVEDLYEQYF
v_gene: TRBV7-2; j_gene: TRBJ2-5; d_gene: TRBD2; abundance: few; CDR3nt: TGTGCCAGCAGCACCTATAGCGGGCAAGAGACCCAGTACTTC; CDR3aa: CASSTYSGQETQYF
v_gene: TRBV5-1; j_gene: TRBJ2-6; d_gene: -; abundance: -; CDR3nt: TGCGCCAGCATTCGAGGTCCAGGGTCCTCTGGGGCCAACGTCCTGACTTTC; CDR3aa: CASIRGPGSSGANVLTF
v_gene: TRBV28; j_gene: TRBJ2-1; d_gene: -; abundance: few; CDR3nt: TGTGCCAGCAGTTTAGGGCAGCTTTTCAATGAGCAGTTCTTC; CDR3aa: CASSLGQLFNEQFF
v_gene: TRBV6-1; j_gene: TRBJ2-1; d_gene: -; abundance: -; CDR3nt: TGTGCCAGCAGTGAAGTGGTCGGGTTTGGGGGATATAAGGGAGAGTACAATGAGCAGTTCTTC; CDR3aa: CASSEVVGFGGYKGEYNEQFF
v_gene: TRBV2; j_gene: TRBJ2-3; d_gene: TRBD2; abundance: few; CDR3nt: TGTGCCGTTGGGGGGACTAGCGGGAGGCACCGAGATACGCAGTATTTT; CDR3aa: CAVGGTSGRHRDTQYF
v_gene: TRBV20-1; j_gene: TRBJ1-2; d_gene: TRBD1; abundance: -; CDR3nt: TGCAGTGCCGAATTTCAACAGGGACAGGGAGATGGCTACACCTTC; CDR3aa: CSAEFQQGQGDGYTF
v_gene: TRBV7-2; j_gene: TRBJ2-3; d_gene: TRBD2; abundance: -; CDR3nt: TGTGCCAGCAGCTTCAGAAGCGGGGCAAGCACAGATACGCAGTATTTT; CDR3aa: CASSFRSGASTDTQYF
v_gene: TRBV7-9; j_gene: TRBJ2-1; d_gene: -; abundance: -; CDR3nt: TGTGCCAGCAGCTTAGTTGGTAGAATCTACAATGAGCAGTTCTTC; CDR3aa: CASSLVGRIYNEQFF
v_gene: TRBV7-2; j_gene: TRBJ2-5; d_gene: -; abundance: once; CDR3nt: TGTGCCAGCAGCTTAGCGGGGGGAGTCTCAGAGACCCAGTACTTC; CDR3aa: CASSLAGGVSETQYF
v_gene: TRBV7-3; j_gene: TRBJ2-1; d_gene: TRBD2; abundance: -; CDR3nt: TGTGCCAGCAGCCCTGAGCGGGAGTCTGAGCAGTTCTTC; CDR3aa: CASSPERESEQFF
v_gene: TRBV7-4; j_gene: TRBJ2-5; d_gene: -; abundance: -; CDR3nt: TGTGCCAGCAGCTTGTTTGGGGGGTACCAAGAGACCCAGTACTTC; CDR3aa: CASSLFGGYQETQYF
v_gene: TRBV7-2; j_gene: TRBJ1-4; d_gene: TRBD1; abundance: few; CDR3nt: TGTGCCAGCAGCCACCCGACAGGGAGCGAAAAACTGTTTTTT; CDR3aa: CASSHPTGSEKLFF
v_gene: TRBV28; j_gene: TRBJ1-4; d_gene: -; abundance: few; CDR3nt: TGTGCCAGCAGCCTCAGACAGGCTTGGGTCCCAACTAATGAAAAACTGTTTTTT; CDR3aa: CASSLRQAWVPTNEKLFF
v_gene: TRBV5-1; j_gene: TRBJ2-7; d_gene: -; abundance: few; CDR3nt: TGCGCCAGCAGCTTGGAAGGGATCGAGCAGTACTTC; CDR3aa: CASSLEGIEQYF
v_gene: TRBV7-6; j_gene: TRBJ1-2; d_gene: TRBD1; abundance: few; CDR3nt: TGTGCCAGCAGCAGGGACAGGGGAGGGCATGGCTACACCTTC; CDR3aa: CASSRDRGGHGYTF
v_gene: TRBV11-2; j_gene: TRBJ2-1; d_gene: TRBD2; abundance: few; CDR3nt: TGTGCCAGCAGCCCGGGACTAGCGGGATGGGATGAGCAGTTCTTC; CDR3aa: CASSPGLAGWDEQFF
v_gene: TRBV5-1; j_gene: TRBJ1-1; d_gene: TRBD1; abundance: once; CDR3nt: TGCGCCAGCAGCTCGCTTTGGACAGGGCAAAACACTGAAGCTTTCTTT; CDR3aa: CASSSLWTGQNTEAFF
v_gene: TRBV20-1; j_gene: TRBJ2-7; d_gene: TRBD2; abundance: few; CDR3nt: TGCAGTGCTAGACCTTCGACTAGCGGGAGTTCCCACGAGCAGTACTTC; CDR3aa: CSARPSTSGSSHEQYF
v_gene: TRBV20-1; j_gene: TRBJ2-3; d_gene: -; abundance: few; CDR3nt: TGCAGTGCCAGACCCGGGAGAATCACAGATACGCAGTATTTT; CDR3aa: CSARPGRITDTQYF
v_gene: TRBV12-3/TRBV12-4; j_gene: TRBJ2-5; d_gene: TRBD2; abundance: -; CDR3nt: TGTGCCAGCAGTTTTACCGAGGGGCTAGCGGGAAAAGAGACCCAGTACTTC; CDR3aa: CASSFTEGLAGKETQYF
v_gene: TRBV25-1; j_gene: TRBJ2-7; d_gene: TRBD1; abundance: -; CDR3nt: TGTGCCAGCAGTGAGGGTCCGGACAGGGACCACGAGCAGTACTTC; CDR3aa: CASSEGPDRDHEQYF
v_gene: TRBV4-2; j_gene: TRBJ2-7; d_gene: -; abundance: -; CDR3nt: TGTGCCAGCAAGGGTGGGGGCTACGAGCAGTACTTC; CDR3aa: CASKGGGYEQYF
v_gene: TRBV5-1; j_gene: TRBJ2-7; d_gene: -; abundance: few; CDR3nt: TGCGCCAGCAGCCCCAAGGACAGAGACTTCGACGAGCAGTACTTC; CDR3aa: CASSPKDRDFDEQYF
v_gene: TRBV14; j_gene: TRBJ2-1; d_gene: TRBD2; abundance: -; CDR3nt: TGTGCCAGCAGCCTGACTAGCGGTTACCTCTCCTACAATGAGCAGTTCTTC; CDR3aa: CASSLTSGYLSYNEQFF
v_gene: TRBV6-4; j_gene: TRBJ2-1; d_gene: -; abundance: -; CDR3nt: TGTGCCAGCAGTGACGGGGTAGGTGAGCAGTTCTTC; CDR3aa: CASSDGVGEQFF
v_gene: TRBV29-1; j_gene: TRBJ2-6; d_gene: -; abundance: -; CDR3nt: TGCAGCGTTGTTCAAGGAAGTACTGGGGCCAACGTCCTGACTTTC; CDR3aa: CSVVQGSTGANVLTF
v_gene: TRBV20-1; j_gene: TRBJ2-3; d_gene: -; abundance: -; CDR3nt: TGCAGTGCTAGCCCCGCAACCCGCACAGATACGCAGTATTTT; CDR3aa: CSASPATRTDTQYF
v_gene: TRBV20-1; j_gene: TRBJ2-1; d_gene: TRBD1; abundance: -; CDR3nt: TGCAGTGCTGAGACAGGGAACTCCTACAATGAGCAGTTCTTC; CDR3aa: CSAETGNSYNEQFF
v_gene: TRBV5-1; j_gene: TRBJ2-1; d_gene: -; abundance: -; CDR3nt: TGCGCCAGCAGCTTGGGTCTTAACAGGGTCAGGGATGAGCAGTTCTTC; CDR3aa: CASSLGLNRVRDEQFF
v_gene: TRBV6-5; j_gene: TRBJ2-3; d_gene: -; abundance: few; CDR3nt: TGTGCCAGCAGTGGGGGCGGGGATGCAGATACGCAGTATTTT; CDR3aa: CASSGGGDADTQYF
v_gene: TRBV24-1; j_gene: TRBJ2-7; d_gene: TRBD2; abundance: -; CDR3nt: TGTGCCACCAGTGATTCCCCCCCGGGAGGCCACGAGCAGTACTTC; CDR3aa: CATSDSPPGGHEQYF
v_gene: TRBV9; j_gene: TRBJ2-3; d_gene: TRBD2; abundance: few; CDR3nt: TGTGCCAGCAGCGCCGGACTAGCGGGAGCCGCAGATACGCAGTATTTT; CDR3aa: CASSAGLAGAADTQYF
v_gene: TRBV27; j_gene: TRBJ2-1; d_gene: TRBD2; abundance: -; CDR3nt: TGTGCCAGCAGTGGGACTAGCGCTCAGAGCTCCTACAATGAGCAGTTCTTC; CDR3aa: CASSGTSAQSSYNEQFF
v_gene: TRBV10-3; j_gene: TRBJ2-7; d_gene: -; abundance: few; CDR3nt: TGTGCCATCAGTGACAGAACCTACGAGCAGTACTTC; CDR3aa: CAISDRTYEQYF